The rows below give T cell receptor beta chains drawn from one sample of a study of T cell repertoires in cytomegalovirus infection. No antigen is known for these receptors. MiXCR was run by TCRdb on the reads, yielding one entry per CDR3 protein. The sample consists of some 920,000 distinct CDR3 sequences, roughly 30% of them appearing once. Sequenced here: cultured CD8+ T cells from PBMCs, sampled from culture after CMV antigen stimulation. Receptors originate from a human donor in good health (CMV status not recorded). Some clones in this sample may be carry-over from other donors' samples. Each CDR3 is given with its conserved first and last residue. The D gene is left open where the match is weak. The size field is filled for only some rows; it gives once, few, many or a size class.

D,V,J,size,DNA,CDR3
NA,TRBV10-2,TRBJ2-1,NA,TGCGCCAGCAGTGAGGGCGAGCTTACAAGGTACAATGAGCAGTTCTTC,CASSEGELTRYNEQFF
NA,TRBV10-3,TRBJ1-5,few,TGTGCCATCAAAGAAGACTCACTAGGCAATCAGCCCCAGCATTTT,CAIKEDSLGNQPQHF
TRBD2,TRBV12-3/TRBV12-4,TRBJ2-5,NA,TGTGCCAGCAGTTTGATTCCGGGACTAGATATGGAGACCCAGTACTTC,CASSLIPGLDMETQYF
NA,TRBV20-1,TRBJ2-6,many,TGCAGTGCTAGAGATCTTCCCTCTGGGGCCAACGTCCTGACTTTC,CSARDLPSGANVLTF
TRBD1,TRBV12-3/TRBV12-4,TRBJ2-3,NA,TGTGCCAGCAGTTCAACGGTCCGGACAGGGCCTCCAGATACGCAGTATTTT,CASSSTVRTGPPDTQYF
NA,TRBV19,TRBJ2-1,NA,TGTGCCAGTAGTATAGCCAGTCCCGATGAGCAGTTCTTC,CASSIASPDEQFF
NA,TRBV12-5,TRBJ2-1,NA,TGTGCTAGTGGTCCGGGGAGCAATGAGCAGTTCTTC,CASGPGSNEQFF
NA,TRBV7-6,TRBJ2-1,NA,TGTGCCAGCAGCTTAACCGAAAGTTCGAACAATGAGCAGTTCTTC,CASSLTESSNNEQFF
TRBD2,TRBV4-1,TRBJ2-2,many,TGCGCCAGCAGCCAACCCGGGACTAGCAACACCGGGGAGCTGTTTTTT,CASSQPGTSNTGELFF
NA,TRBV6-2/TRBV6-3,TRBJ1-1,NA,TGTGCCAGCAGTTACTCGATCGTTCCCTCGGGGACTGAAGCTTTCTTT,CASSYSIVPSGTEAFF
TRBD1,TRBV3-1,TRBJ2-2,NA,TGTGCCAGCAGCCGAGAGACAGGGGGCATGGACACCGGGGAGCTGTTTTTT,CASSRETGGMDTGELFF
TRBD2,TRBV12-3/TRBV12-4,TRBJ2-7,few,TGTGCCAGCAGTTTTAGCGGGGGAGGCACCTACGAGCAGTACTTC,CASSFSGGGTYEQYF
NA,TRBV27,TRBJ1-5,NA,TGTGCCAGCAGTTTGATGGGGGCCGATCAGCCCCAGCATTTT,CASSLMGADQPQHF
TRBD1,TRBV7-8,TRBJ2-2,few,TGTGCCAGCAGCCAAAGGGGGCCAAACACCGGGGAGCTGTTTTTT,CASSQRGPNTGELFF
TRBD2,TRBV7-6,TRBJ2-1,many,TGTGCCAGCAGCCACGGGGGGAGCTCCTACAATGAGCAGTTCTTC,CASSHGGSSYNEQFF
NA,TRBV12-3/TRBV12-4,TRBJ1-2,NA,TGTGCCAGCCTTGCAGGGGATAACTATGGCTACACCTTC,CASLAGDNYGYTF
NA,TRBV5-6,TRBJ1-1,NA,TGTGCCAGCAGCCCCACGGCGACGGACGTCTGGATGAACACTGAAGCTTTCTTT,CASSPTATDVWMNTEAFF
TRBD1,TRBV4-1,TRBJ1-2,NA,TGCGCCAGCAGTGTTCGACAGGGGGCTTCCAACTATGGCTACACCTTC,CASSVRQGASNYGYTF
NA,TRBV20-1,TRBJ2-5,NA,TGCAGTGCAAGAGACAGAGGGGTATTGGAGACCCAGTACTTC,CSARDRGVLETQYF
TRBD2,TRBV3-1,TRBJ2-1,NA,TGTGCCAGCAGCCAAGGGACTAGTATCTATGAGCAGTTCTTC,CASSQGTSIYEQFF
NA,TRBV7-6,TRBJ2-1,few,TGTGCCAGCAGCTTAGATGGGTTCAGTGAGCAGTTCTTC,CASSLDGFSEQFF
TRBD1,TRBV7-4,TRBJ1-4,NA,TGTGCCAGCAGCCATACAGGGGATGCAACTAATGAAAAACTGTTTTTT,CASSHTGDATNEKLFF
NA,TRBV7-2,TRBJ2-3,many,TGTGCCAGCAGCTACCAGGGGTCTAGCACAGATACGCAGTATTTT,CASSYQGSSTDTQYF
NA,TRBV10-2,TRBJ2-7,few,TGCGCCAGCAGTGAGGACGGATCCTCCTACGAGCAGTACTTC,CASSEDGSSYEQYF
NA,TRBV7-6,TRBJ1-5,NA,TGTGCCAGCAGCTTAGGTACAGGTATCCAGCCCCAGCATTTT,CASSLGTGIQPQHF
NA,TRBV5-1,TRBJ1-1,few,TGCGCCAGCAGCTTGCAACAGGGCATGAACACTGAAGCTTTCTTT,CASSLQQGMNTEAFF
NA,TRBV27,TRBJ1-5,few,TGTGCCAGCAGTAAATCCGGGTCCCTGTATCAGCCCCAGCATTTT,CASSKSGSLYQPQHF